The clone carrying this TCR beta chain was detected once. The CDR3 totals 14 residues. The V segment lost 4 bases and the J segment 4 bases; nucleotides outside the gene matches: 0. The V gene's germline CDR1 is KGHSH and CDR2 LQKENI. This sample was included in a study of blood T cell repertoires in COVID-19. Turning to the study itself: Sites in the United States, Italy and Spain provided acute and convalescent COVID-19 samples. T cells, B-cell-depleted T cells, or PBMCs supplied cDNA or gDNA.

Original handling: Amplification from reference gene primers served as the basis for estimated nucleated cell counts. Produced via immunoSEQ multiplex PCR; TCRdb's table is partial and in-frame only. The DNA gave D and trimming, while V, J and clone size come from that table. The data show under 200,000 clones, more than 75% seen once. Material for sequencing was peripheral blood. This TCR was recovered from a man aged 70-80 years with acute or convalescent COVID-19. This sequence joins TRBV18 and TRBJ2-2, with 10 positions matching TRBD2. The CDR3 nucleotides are TGTGCCAGCTCACGACTAGCGGGCACCGGGGAGCTGTTTTTT. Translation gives CASSRLAGTGELFF.